This section outlines one T cell receptor beta chain sequence together with its context. The antigen is unknown. This sample is drawn from a study of Graves' ophthalmopathy and Graves' hyperthyroidism. Broader study findings: Most clonotypes expanded in thyroid above 0.001 frequency were present in blood too. Ophthalmopathy and stable hyperthyroidism were discriminated by a 13-signature model, with about 90% sensitivity and nearly 84% specificity.

Where ophthalmopathy was absent within 18 months of follow-up, hyperthyroidism was stable. Patients with other autoimmune diseases, uncontrolled infections, pregnancy or lactation were excluded. The CDR3 is 15 amino acids. From germline, CDR1 is SGHRS and CDR2 YFSETQ. The junction had 10 bases not matched to a gene; V was cut back by 5 bases and J by 5 bases. Researchers took RNA transcripts and amplified TCR beta CDR3 regions from them. HTBI primers were employed in first-round RT-PCR, then a second-round multiplex PCR followed. MiXCR, run by TCRdb on the multiplex PCR reads, gives a single entry per CDR3 protein. The sample lists roughly 610,000 distinct CDR3 sequences, roughly 20% occurring once.

This TCR derives from a woman younger than 30 with stable Graves' hyperthyroidism. Some clones in this sample may be carry-over from other donors' samples. The sequencing input was peripheral blood. This sequence joins TRBV5-1 and TRBJ1-5; TRBD1 matches 7 bases. As DNA, the CDR3 is TGCGCCAGCAGGCCGACAGGGTCGGAGGATCAGCCCCAGCATTTT. It specifies CASRPTGSEDQPQHF.